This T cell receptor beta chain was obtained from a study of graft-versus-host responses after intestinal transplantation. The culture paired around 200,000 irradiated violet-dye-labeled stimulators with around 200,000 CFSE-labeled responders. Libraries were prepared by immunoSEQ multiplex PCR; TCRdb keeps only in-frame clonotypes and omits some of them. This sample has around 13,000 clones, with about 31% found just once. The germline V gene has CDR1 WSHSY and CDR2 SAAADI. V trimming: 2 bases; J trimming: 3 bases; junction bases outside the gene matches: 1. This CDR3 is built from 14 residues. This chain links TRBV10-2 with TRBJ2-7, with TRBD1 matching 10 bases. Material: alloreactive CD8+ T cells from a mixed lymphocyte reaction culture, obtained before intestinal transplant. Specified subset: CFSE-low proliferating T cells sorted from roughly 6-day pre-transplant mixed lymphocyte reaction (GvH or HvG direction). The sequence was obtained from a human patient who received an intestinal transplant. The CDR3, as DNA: TGCGCCAGCAGTGAGGGGACAGGGGTCTACGAGCAGTACTTC. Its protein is CASSEGTGVYEQYF.